This T cell receptor (beta chain) is drawn from a study of OX40 agonist ivuxolimab in advanced cancers. Findings and caveats of the study: Clonal expansion was seen in CD4+ and CD8+ blood T cells by week 6 at 0.1 to 3.0 mg/kg. Averaging showed that CD8+ T cells had more expanded clones than CD4+ did.

This CDR3 spans 15 amino acids. Assay: immunoSEQ multiplex PCR; the TCRdb copy retains only in-frame clones and omits some. The sample contains 50,000 or so clones, 60% to 85% of which appear only once. With respect to this clone: Its antigen is currently unknown.

The TCR sequence derives from an adult with an advanced solid tumor such as melanoma, head and neck, liver or kidney cancer. V gene TRBV21-1 combines with J gene TRBJ2-2. TRBV21-1 is deemed a pseudogene. The sequences come from CD4+ or CD8+ T cells sorted from blood, collected in a trial of the OX40 agonist ivuxolimab. CDR3 in DNA: TGTGCCAGCAGCACGCAGGGAGATAACACCGGGGAGCTGTTTTTT. This sequence encodes CASSTQGDNTGELFF.